The clone carrying this T cell receptor (beta chain) showed up just a few times. TCRdb analysed the RT-PCR reads with MiXCR anew, one entry per CDR3 protein. This table holds about 960,000 distinct CDR3 sequences, roughly 18% found once. The data were obtained in a study of patients and donors after allogeneic stem cell transplantation. This TCR was recovered from a human donor who was either an allogeneic HSCT recipient or a stem cell or donor lymphocyte infusion donor (not recorded which). It is not recorded whose cells these are; they may come from a transplant donor. Sequencing used blood, either unsorted or a sorted T cell fraction (not recorded which).

CDR3 sequence: CASSPPGQVSYEQYF. CDR3 sequence (DNA): TGTGCCAGCAGTCCCCCGGGACAGGTATCCTACGAGCAGTACTTC. The V and J genes are TRBV27 and TRBJ2-7; 8 nucleotides match TRBD1. The germline CDR1 and CDR2 sequences are MNHEY and SMNVEV (reference sequence). The CDR3 consists of 15 residues. J was trimmed by 1 base and V by 5 bases; bases with no gene match: 7.